This passage covers 2 T cell receptor beta chains from one sample sequenced in a study of shared clonotypes between healthy human individuals. The assay was immunoSEQ multiplex PCR, and TCRdb's table has in-frame clones only and misses some. The sample contains approximately 2,000,000 clones, around 93% of which appear only once. Naive CD8 cells comprised CD45RO-negative, CCR7-positively selected cells, excluding terminally differentiated effector memory CD45RA+ cells. Sequenced input: naive CD8+ T cells from PBMCs. The receptors come from a man in his late teens or twenties in good health. Some clones in this sample may be carry-over from other donors' samples.

This rearrangement joins TRBV27 to TRBJ1-5; D possibly corresponds to TRBD1 (5 bases). The V end lost 7 bases, the J end lost 4 bases, and 23 bases lay between the germline ends. CDR3 length: 17 amino acids. Germline V gene sequence: CDR1 MNHEY, CDR2 SMNVEV (reference sequence). The CDR3 reads CASTTLRGTGPNQPQHF. DNA for the CDR3: TGTGCCAGCACCACCCTTAGGGGAACAGGACCTAATCAGCCCCAGCATTTT.

As DNA, the CDR3 is TGTGCCAGCAGTGAATTGGGGGGCAGGGGAAACACCATATATTTT. Its translation is CASSELGGRGNTIYF. The gene calls are TRBV2 and TRBJ1-3; the D gene is possibly TRBD1 (6 bases). V gave up 2 bases and J gave up 4 bases, with 12 bases separating them. This CDR3 contains 15 residues. Germline V gives CDR1 SNHLY, CDR2 FYNNEI.